This T cell receptor beta chain was sequenced during a study of shared clonotypes between healthy human individuals. Study conclusions and caveats: Researchers sampled only blood; tissue repertoires likely differ.

Deletions cut 7 bases from V and 1 base from J, with 13 bases between. The germline gives CDR1 MDHEN, CDR2 SYDVKM. CDR3 size: 14 residues. The method was immunoSEQ multiplex PCR; TCRdb's version includes in-frame clones alone and lacks a portion of them. This table has about 2 million clones, approximately 95% appearing once. Turning to this clone: The antigen is undetermined.

The source material was naive CD4+ T cells sorted from blood. Subset of the sample: CD45RA+ positively selected. The TCR sequence derives from a man between 18 and 35 years old in good health. The rearrangement uses TRBV28 and TRBJ1-1, with a possible D match to TRBD1 (5 bases). The CDR3 DNA is TGTGCCAGCACCCCAGGGACGGCGAACACTGAAGCTTTCTTT. It specifies CASTPGTANTEAFF. Complete variable domain (other parts from reference TRBV28 and TRBJ1-1): DVKVTQSSRYLVKRTGEKVFLECVQDMDHENMFWYRQDPGLGLRLIYFSYDVKMKEKGDIPEGYSVSREKKERFSLILESASTNQTSMYLCASTPGTANTEAFFGQGTRLTVV.